This T cell receptor beta chain appears in the sequencing data of a study of HIV-infected patients and healthy controls. All unsorted peripheral T cells were captured because whole blood was used without fractionation. The RNA source was a 2.5 ml peripheral blood draw. This clonotype was counted ten times or more. Reverse transcription used about 500 ng RNA and constant-region primers for alpha and beta. Each of the alpha and beta chains got its own library through chain-specific third strand synthesis with indices. Using its own MiXCR run on the 5' RACE reads, TCRdb lists one record per CDR3 protein. Here the sample spans more than 15,000 distinct CDR3 sequences, roughly 9% being singletons. Germline CDR1 reads MDHEN; CDR2 reads SYDVKM. V was pared by 6 bases and J by 9 bases, with 10 bases between. The length of the CDR3 is 11 residues.

This TCR derives from an adult in good health. The V gene is TRBV28, the J gene TRBJ2-3; no clear D. Sequenced material: blood. The CDR3 loop reads CASSLQYTQYF. Here the CDR3 DNA reads TGTGCCAGCAGCCTCCAGTACACGCAGTATTTT. Full variable domain (rest looked up from reference TRBV28 and TRBJ2-3): DVKVTQSSRYLVKRTGEKVFLECVQDMDHENMFWYRQDPGLGLRLIYFSYDVKMKEKGDIPEGYSVSREKKERFSLILESASTNQTSMYLCASSLQYTQYFGPGTRLTVL.